The source of this TCR beta chain is a study of cytomegalovirus exposure and HLA in healthy donors. Findings and caveats of the study: Follow-up analysis later connected one missense variant in DCLRE1C with trimming of TCR beta V- and J-genes. It was in a later analysis that TCR association rates were seen to vary by HLA locus, highest for DRB1 and lowest for HLA-C.

Germline CDR1 reads LGHNA; CDR2 reads YNFKEQ. This CDR3 is built from 18 residues. The J segment lost 0 bases and the V segment lost 3 bases, leaving 7 bases of the junction unmatched. A note on this clone: Its antigen is still unknown.

60 Vbeta and 13 Jbeta primers were used in PCR. The repertoire was sequenced with immunoSEQ multiplex PCR; TCRdb's copy has only in-frame clones and lacks some. The sample has 95,000 to 150,000 clones, over 65% seen once. Sequenced input: PBMCs. This chain uses TRBV4-2 with TRBJ2-6, with 8 bases fitting TRBD1. The sequence came from a man aged 25 to 40 in good health and CMV-seropositive. The CDR3 spells CASSQLGQADSGANVLTF. As DNA, the CDR3 is TGTGCCAGCAGCCAGTTGGGACAGGCCGACTCTGGGGCCAACGTCCTGACTTTC.